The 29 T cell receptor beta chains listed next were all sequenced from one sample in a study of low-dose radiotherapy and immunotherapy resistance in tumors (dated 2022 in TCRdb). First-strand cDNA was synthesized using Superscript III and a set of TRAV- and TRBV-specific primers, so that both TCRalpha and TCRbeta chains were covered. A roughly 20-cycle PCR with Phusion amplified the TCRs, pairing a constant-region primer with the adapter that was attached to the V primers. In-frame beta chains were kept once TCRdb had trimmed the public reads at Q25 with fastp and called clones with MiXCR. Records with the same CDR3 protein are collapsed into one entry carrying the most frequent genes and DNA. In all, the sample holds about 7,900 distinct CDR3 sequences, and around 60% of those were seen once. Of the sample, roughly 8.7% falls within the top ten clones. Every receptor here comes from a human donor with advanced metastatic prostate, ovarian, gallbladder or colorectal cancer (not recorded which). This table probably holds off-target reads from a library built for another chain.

The DNA for the CDR3 is TGTGCCAGCAGCTTAGAGCAAGGGGGCTCGGCGAACACCGGGGAGCTGTTTTTT. Translating gives CASSLEQGGSANTGELFF. The chain is built from TRBV11-3 and TRBJ2-2, with TRBD1 matching over 7 bases. This CDR3 contains 18 residues. The J segment lost 0 bases and the V segment lost 0 bases, leaving 7 bases of the junction unmatched. Germline loops: CDR1 SGHNT, CDR2 YENEEA.

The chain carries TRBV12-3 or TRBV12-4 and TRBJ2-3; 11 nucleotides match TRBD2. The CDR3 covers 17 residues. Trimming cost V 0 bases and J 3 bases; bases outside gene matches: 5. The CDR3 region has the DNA TGTGCCAGCAGTTTAGCGCTAGCGGGGGGTCTAACAGATACGCAGTATTTT. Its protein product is CASSLALAGGLTDTQYF.

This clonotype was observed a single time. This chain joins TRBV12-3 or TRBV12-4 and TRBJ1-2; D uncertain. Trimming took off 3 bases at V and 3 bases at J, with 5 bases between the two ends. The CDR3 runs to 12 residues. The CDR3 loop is CASSFSYYGYTF. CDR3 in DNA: TGTGCCAGCAGTTTTAGTTACTATGGCTACACCTTC.

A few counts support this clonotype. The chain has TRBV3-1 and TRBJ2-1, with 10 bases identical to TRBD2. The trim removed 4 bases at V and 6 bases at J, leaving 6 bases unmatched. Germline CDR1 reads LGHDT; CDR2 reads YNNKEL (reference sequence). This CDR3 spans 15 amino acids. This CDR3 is CASSPTSGATNEQFF. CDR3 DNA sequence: TGTGCCAGCAGCCCAACTAGCGGGGCGACCAATGAGCAGTTCTTC.

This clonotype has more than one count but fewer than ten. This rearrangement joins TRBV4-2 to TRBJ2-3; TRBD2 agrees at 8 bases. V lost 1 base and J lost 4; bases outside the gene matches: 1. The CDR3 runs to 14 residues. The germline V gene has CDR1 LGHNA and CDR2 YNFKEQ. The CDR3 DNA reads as TGTGCCAGCAGCCAAGGGCGGGAGGCAGATACGCAGTATTTT. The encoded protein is CASSQGREADTQYF.

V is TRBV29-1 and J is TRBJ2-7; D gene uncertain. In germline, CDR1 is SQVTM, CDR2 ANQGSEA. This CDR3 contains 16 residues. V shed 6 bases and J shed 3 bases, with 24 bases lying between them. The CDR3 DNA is TGCAGCGTATGGCCATCCGGGTCGCAAGGGCGCTACGAGCAGTACTTC. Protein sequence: CSVWPSGSQGRYEQYF.

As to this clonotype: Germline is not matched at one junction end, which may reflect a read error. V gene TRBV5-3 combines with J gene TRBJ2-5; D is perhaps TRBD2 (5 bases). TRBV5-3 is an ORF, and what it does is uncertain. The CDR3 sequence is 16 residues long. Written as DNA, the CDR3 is TGTGCCAGCAGCTTGGGAGCTACGCTCGCCCAAGAGACCCAGTACTTC. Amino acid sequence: CASSLGATLAQETQYF.

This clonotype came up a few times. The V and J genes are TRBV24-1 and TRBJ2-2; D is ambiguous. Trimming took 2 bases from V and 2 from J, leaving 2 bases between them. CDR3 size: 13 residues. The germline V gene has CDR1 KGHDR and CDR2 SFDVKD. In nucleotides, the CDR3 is TGTGCCACCAGTGATTACAACACCGGGGAGCTGTTTTTT. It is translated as CATSDYNTGELFF.

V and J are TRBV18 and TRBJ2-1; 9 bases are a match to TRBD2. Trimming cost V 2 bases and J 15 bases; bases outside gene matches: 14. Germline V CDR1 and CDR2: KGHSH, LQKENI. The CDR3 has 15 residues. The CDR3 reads CASSPGLLAGALLFF. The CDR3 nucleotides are TGTGCCAGCTCACCAGGTTTACTAGCGGGCGCCTTACTGTTCTTC.

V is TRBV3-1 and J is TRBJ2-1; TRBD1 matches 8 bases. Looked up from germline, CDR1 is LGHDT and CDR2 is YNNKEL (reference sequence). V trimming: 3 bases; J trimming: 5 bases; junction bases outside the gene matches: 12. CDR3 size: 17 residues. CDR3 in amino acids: CASSQYGGDRSNNEQFF. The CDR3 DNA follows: TGTGCCAGCAGCCAGTACGGAGGGGACAGGTCAAACAATGAGCAGTTCTTC.

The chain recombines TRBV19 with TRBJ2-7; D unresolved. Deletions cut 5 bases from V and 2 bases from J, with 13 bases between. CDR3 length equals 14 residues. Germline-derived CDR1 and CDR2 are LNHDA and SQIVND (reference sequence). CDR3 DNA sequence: TGTGCCAGTAGTTTATCGGTTAAAACCTACGAGCAGTACTTC. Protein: CASSLSVKTYEQYF.

Here the CDR3 DNA reads TGTGCCAGCAGTTCTGCCCGGGGAACTAATGAAAAACTGTTTTTT. Its protein product is CASSSARGTNEKLFF. V gene TRBV6-5 combines with J gene TRBJ1-4; D not certain. CDR1 MNHEY and CDR2 SVGAGI come from the germline V gene. The V and J ends lost 4 bases and 1 base respectively, with 10 bases between them. This CDR3 is built from 15 residues.

CDR3 protein: CSASSAAGDHNEQFF. As DNA, the CDR3 is TGCAGTGCCTCCAGCGCAGCGGGAGATCACAATGAGCAGTTCTTC. The chain has TRBV20-1 and TRBJ2-1; 8 bases fit TRBD2. The CDR3 loop spans 15 amino acids. In germline, CDR1 is DFQATT, CDR2 SNEGSKA (reference sequence). J gave up 5 bases and V 6 bases, and 12 bases lay outside the gene matches.

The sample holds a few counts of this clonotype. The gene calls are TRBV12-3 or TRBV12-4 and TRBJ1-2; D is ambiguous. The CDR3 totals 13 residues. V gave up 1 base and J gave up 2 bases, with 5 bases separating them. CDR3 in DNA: TGTGCCAGCAGTTTAGGGGGAAACTATGGCTACACCTTC. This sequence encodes CASSLGGNYGYTF.

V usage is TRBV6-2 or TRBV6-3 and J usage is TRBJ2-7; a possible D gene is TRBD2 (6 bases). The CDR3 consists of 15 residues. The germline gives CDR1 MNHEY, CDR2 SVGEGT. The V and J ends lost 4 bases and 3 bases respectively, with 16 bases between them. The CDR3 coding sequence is TGTGCCAGCAGTTCCGGGGGACTTAGCATCTACGAGCAGTACTTC. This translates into CASSSGGLSIYEQYF.

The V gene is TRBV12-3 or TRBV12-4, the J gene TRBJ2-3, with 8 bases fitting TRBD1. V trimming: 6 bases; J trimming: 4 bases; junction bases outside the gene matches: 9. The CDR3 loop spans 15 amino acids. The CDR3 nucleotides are TGTGCCAGCAGATCTCCAGGGGGCGCGGCAGATACGCAGTATTTT. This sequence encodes CASRSPGGAADTQYF.

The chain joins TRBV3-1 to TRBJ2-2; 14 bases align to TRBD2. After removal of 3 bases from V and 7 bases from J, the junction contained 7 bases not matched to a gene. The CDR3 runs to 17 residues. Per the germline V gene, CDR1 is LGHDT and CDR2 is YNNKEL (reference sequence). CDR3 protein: CASSQTSGRARGGELFF. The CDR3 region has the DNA TGTGCCAGCAGCCAGACTAGCGGGAGGGCCCGAGGCGGGGAGCTGTTTTTT.

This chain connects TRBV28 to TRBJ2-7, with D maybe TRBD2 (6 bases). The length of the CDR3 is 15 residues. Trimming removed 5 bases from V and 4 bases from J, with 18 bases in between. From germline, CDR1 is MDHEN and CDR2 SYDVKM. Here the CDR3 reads CASSPSGGERYEQYF. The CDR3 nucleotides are TGTGCCAGCAGTCCCTCGGGCGGGGAGCGTTACGAGCAGTACTTC.

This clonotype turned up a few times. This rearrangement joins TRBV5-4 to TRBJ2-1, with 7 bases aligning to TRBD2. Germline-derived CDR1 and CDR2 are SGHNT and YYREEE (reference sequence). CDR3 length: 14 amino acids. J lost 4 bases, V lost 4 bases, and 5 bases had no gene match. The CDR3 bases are TGTGCCAGCAGCGTCAGCGGGGAATACAATGAGCAGTTCTTC. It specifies CASSVSGEYNEQFF.

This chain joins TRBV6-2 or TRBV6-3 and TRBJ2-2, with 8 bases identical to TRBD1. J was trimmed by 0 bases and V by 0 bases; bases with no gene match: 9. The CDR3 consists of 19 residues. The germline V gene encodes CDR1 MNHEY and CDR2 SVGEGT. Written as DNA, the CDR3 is TGTGCCAGCAGTTACTCCGGCAGGGGGCGCACGTCGAACACCGGGGAGCTGTTTTTT. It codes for CASSYSGRGRTSNTGELFF.

CDR3 amino acids: CASSHGPRSEQYF. The CDR3 bases are TGTGCCAGCAGCCACGGGCCACGTTCCGAGCAGTACTTC. The chain employs TRBV14 and TRBJ2-7; D is unclear. V lost 3 bases to trimming and J lost 6 bases, with 12 bases between them. The CDR3 has 13 residues. The germline CDR1 and CDR2 sequences are SGHDN and FVKESK.

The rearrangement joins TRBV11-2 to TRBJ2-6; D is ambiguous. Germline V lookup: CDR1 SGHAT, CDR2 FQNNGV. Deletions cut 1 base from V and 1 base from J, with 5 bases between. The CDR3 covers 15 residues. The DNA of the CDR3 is TGTGCCAGCAGCTTAGGAGGTTCTGGGGCCAACGTCCTGACTTTC. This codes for CASSLGGSGANVLTF.

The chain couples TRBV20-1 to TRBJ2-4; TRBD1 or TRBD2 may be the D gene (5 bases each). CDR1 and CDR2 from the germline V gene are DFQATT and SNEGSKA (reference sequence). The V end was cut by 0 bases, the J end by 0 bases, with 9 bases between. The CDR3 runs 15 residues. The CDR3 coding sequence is TGCAGTGCTAGAGACGAGGGGCTAGCCAAAAACATTCAGTACTTC. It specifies CSARDEGLAKNIQYF.

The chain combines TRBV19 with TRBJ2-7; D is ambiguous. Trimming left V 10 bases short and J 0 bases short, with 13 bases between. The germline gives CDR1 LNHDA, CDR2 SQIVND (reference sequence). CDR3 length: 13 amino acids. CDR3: CATQRANSYEQYF. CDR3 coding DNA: TGTGCCACCCAACGGGCCAACTCCTACGAGCAGTACTTC.

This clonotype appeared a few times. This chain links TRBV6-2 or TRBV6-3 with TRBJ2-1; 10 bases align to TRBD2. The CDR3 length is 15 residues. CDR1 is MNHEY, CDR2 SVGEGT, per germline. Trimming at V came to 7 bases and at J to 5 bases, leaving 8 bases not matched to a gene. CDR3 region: CASTNSGRTNNEQFF. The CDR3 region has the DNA TGTGCCAGCACCAATAGCGGGAGGACCAACAATGAGCAGTTCTTC.

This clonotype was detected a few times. CDR3 sequence (DNA): TGTGCCAGCACCCTCCGAGGGGCCCAGCATTTT. This sequence encodes CASTLRGAQHF. The V gene is TRBV28, the J gene TRBJ1-5; tentatively, D is TRBD1 (5 bases). Looked up from germline, CDR1 is MDHEN and CDR2 is SYDVKM. Trimming removed 7 bases at V and 11 bases at J, with 12 bases between. The CDR3 extends over 11 amino acids.

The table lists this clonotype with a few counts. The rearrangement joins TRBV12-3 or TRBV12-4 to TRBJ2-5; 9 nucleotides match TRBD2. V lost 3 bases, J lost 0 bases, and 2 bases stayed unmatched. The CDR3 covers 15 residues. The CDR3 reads CASSLKRGDQETQYF. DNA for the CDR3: TGTGCCAGCAGTTTGAAGCGGGGGGACCAAGAGACCCAGTACTTC.

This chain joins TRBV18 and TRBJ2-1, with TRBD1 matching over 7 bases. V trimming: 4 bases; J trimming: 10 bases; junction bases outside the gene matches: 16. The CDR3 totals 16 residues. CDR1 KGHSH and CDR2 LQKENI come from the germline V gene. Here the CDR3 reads CASSLLEGRTGREQFF. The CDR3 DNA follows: TGTGCCAGCTCACTGTTAGAGGGTAGGACAGGACGAGAGCAGTTCTTC.

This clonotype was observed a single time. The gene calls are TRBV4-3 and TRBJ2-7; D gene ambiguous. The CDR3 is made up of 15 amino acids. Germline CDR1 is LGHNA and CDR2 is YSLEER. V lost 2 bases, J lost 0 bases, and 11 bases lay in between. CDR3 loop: CASSQTVGSSYEQYF. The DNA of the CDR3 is TGCGCCAGCAGCCAAACAGTCGGCAGCTCCTACGAGCAGTACTTC.